Listed here are 25 T cell receptor beta chains from one sample, sequenced in a study of regulatory T cells in long-lasting Graves disease. Assembly of TCR beta libraries relied on iRepertoire HTBI primers together with Arm-PCR of CDR3 regions. TCRdb passed the multiplex PCR reads through MiXCR, listing each CDR3 protein once. Counted here are 250,000 to 400,000 distinct CDR3 sequences, over 15% occurring once; the ten biggest clones make up around 36%. Time point reported: newly diagnosed GD, antithyroid drugs for less than 3 months. From RNA extracted from PBMCs, the TCR library was made. The input for sequencing was peripheral blood mononuclear cells (PBMCs), taken at new diagnosis, from a patient treated with antithyroid drugs. All receptors derive from a female donor with Graves disease.

This clonotype was detected only a few times. This chain links TRBV18 with TRBJ2-5, with D unresolved. The ends were cut back, 2 bases at V and 0 bases at J, with 10 bases in the middle. Germline assignment: CDR1 KGHSH and CDR2 LQKENI. CDR3 length equals 15 residues. This CDR3 reads CASSPGSTYQETQYF. CDR3 DNA sequence: TGTGCCAGCTCACCAGGGTCCACGTACCAAGAGACCCAGTACTTC. The complete variable domain, with remaining parts taken from reference TRBV18 and TRBJ2-5, reads NAGVMQNPRHLVRRRGQEARLRCSPMKGHSHVYWYRQLPEEGLKFMVYLQKENIIDESGMPKERFSAEFPKEGPSILRIQQVVRGDSAAYFCASSPGSTYQETQYFGPGTRLLVL.

This clonotype was counted at least ten times. This sequence joins TRBV28 and TRBJ2-7; the match to TRBD1 covers 7 bases. The V and J ends lost 3 bases and 2 bases, in that order; junction bases with no gene match: 13. This CDR3 contains 17 residues. Per the germline V gene, CDR1 is MDHEN and CDR2 is SYDVKM. CDR3 sequence: CASSLVRVAGGTYEQYF. In DNA form, the CDR3 reads TGTGCCAGCAGTTTGGTACGGGTGGCAGGGGGAACCTACGAGCAGTACTTC.

This clonotype was picked up many times. V gene TRBV5-5 combines with J gene TRBJ2-5; D gene uncertain. Trimming cost V 1 base and J 5 bases, with 6 bases left between them. Germline values: CDR1 SGHKS, CDR2 YYEKEE (reference sequence). The CDR3 runs to 12 residues. Written as DNA, the CDR3 is TGTGCCAGCAGCTTGCAGAGGGAGACCCAGTACTTC. Amino acids: CASSLQRETQYF.

This clonotype appeared many times. This chain joins TRBV11-2 and TRBJ1-2; TRBD1 might be the D (6 bases). The CDR3 length is 15 residues. The V gene's germline CDR1 is SGHAT and CDR2 FQNNGV. The V end was cut by 2 bases, the J end by 4 bases, with 14 bases between. The CDR3 DNA sequence: TGTGCCAGCAGCTTATCAGGGGACTTGGGCTATGGCTACACCTTC. This gives the protein CASSLSGDLGYGYTF. Drawing the rest from reference TRBV11-2 and TRBJ1-2, the complete variable domain is EAGVAQSPRYKIIEKRQSVAFWCNPISGHATLYWYQQILGQGPKLLIQFQNNGVVDDSQLPKDRFSAERLKGVDSTLKIQPAKLEDSAVYLCASSLSGDLGYGYTFGSGTRLTVV.

Note on this clonotype: This sequence may be a read error, since a much larger clone differs from it by one base. The rearrangement uses TRBV6-1 and TRBJ2-2; 14 bases line up with TRBD2. Germline V gene data show CDR1 as MNHNS and CDR2 as SASEGT. The CDR3 runs to 18 residues. The CDR3: CASSETNMGLAGAGELVF. The CDR3 DNA reads as TGTGCCAGCAGTGAAACTAATATGGGACTAGCGGGAGCTGGGGAGCTGGTTTTT.

This clonotype was seen at least ten times. The chain links TRBV12-3 or TRBV12-4 to TRBJ1-4; possibly TRBD1 for D (5 bases). Between the trimmed V and J ends, which lost 5 bases and 10 bases, there was a span of 11 bases. This CDR3 contains 12 residues. The CDR3 nucleotides read TGTGCCAGCAGTCCGGACACACGAAAACTGTTTTTT. Translating gives CASSPDTRKLFF.

This clonotype was observed a few times. This chain connects TRBV4-1 to TRBJ2-7; TRBD1 might be the D (6 bases). CDR3 length equals 14 residues. The ends were cut back, 0 bases at V and 3 bases at J, with 9 bases in the middle. Per the germline V gene, CDR1 is MGHRA and CDR2 is YSYEKL. The CDR3 region is CASSQDGQYYEQYF. In DNA, the CDR3 is TGCGCCAGCAGCCAAGATGGACAGTACTACGAGCAGTACTTC.

This clonotype was counted ten times or more. V usage is TRBV6-1 and J usage is TRBJ2-7, with 7 bases aligning to TRBD2. Germline CDR1 MNHNS, CDR2 SASEGT. This CDR3 spans 13 amino acids. Trimming took 6 bases from V and 1 from J; bases not matched to a gene: 3. The CDR3 coding sequence is TGTGCCAGCAGCGGTAGCGGGTCCTACGAGCAGTACTTC. Protein: CASSGSGSYEQYF.

Many counts were recorded for this clonotype. J is TRBJ2-7 and V is TRBV20-1; D is unclear. The CDR3 has 11 amino acids. Deletions cut 5 bases from V and 2 bases from J, with 7 bases between. CDR1 DFQATT and CDR2 SNEGSKA come from the germline V gene (reference sequence). The CDR3 sequence: CSAQSPYEQYF. Written as DNA, the CDR3 is TGCAGTGCTCAATCTCCCTACGAGCAGTACTTC.

This clonotype has ten or more counts. The chain combines TRBV5-8 with TRBJ2-1; 10 bases are shared with TRBD2. This CDR3 has 17 amino acids. The junction had 5 bases not matched to a gene; V was cut back by 0 bases and J by 2 bases. CDR1 and CDR2 (germline): SGHTS, YDEGEE. The CDR3 sequence is CASSLERSGRAYNEQFF. CDR3 coding DNA: TGTGCCAGCAGCTTGGAGAGAAGCGGGAGGGCCTACAATGAGCAGTTCTTC.

This clonotype was observed many times. This CDR3 is CATSAGRYSNQPQHF. In nucleotides, the CDR3 is TGTGCCACCAGTGCGGGGAGGTATAGCAATCAGCCCCAGCATTTT. The V call is TRBV24-1, the J call TRBJ1-5; D gene uncertain. With 5 bases removed from V and 0 bases from J, the gap between germline ends came to 10 bases. This CDR3 has 15 amino acids. Germline CDR1 and CDR2: KGHDR and SFDVKD.

The chain joins TRBV15 to TRBJ2-7, with 8 bases lining up with TRBD2. This CDR3 spans 15 amino acids. Trimming took 5 bases from V and 5 from J; bases not matched to a gene: 11. Germline V gene lookup returns CDR1 LNHNV and CDR2 YYDKDF (reference sequence). Written as DNA, the CDR3 is TGTGCCACCAGCTCACGACTAGCGCCAGGCGACGAGCAGTACTTC. Translating it yields CATSSRLAPGDEQYF.

Comment on this clonotype: A single base separates this from a much larger clone, so it may be a read error. The V gene is TRBV20-1, the J gene TRBJ2-1, with D possibly matching TRBD2 (6 bases). The V end lost 0 bases, the J end lost 10 bases, and 22 bases lay between the germline ends. Germline V gene sequence: CDR1 DFQATT, CDR2 SNEGSKA (reference sequence). This CDR3 has 16 residues. This CDR3 reads CSARDFWVGEAGEQFF. CDR3 nucleotides: TGCAGTGCTAGAGATTTCTGGGTGGGGGAGGCGGGCGAGCAGTTCTTC.

This clonotype was picked up many times. V is TRBV28 and J is TRBJ1-5; D may be TRBD1 (5 bases). CDR1 and CDR2 from the germline V gene are MDHEN and SYDVKM. There are 13 residues in the CDR3. V was clipped by 3 bases and J by 6 bases, with 9 bases between them. The CDR3: CASSFRTGQPQHF. The CDR3 DNA reads TGTGCCAGCAGTTTCCGAACAGGTCAGCCCCAGCATTTT.

The sample holds many counts of this clonotype. The CDR3 DNA follows: TGTGCCAGCAGCCAAGATCGCAGGCACTACTACAATGAGCAGTTCTTC. It codes for CASSQDRRHYYNEQFF. V usage is TRBV3-1 and J usage is TRBJ2-1; D remains ambiguous. Between the trimmed V and J ends, which lost 0 bases and 3 bases, there was a span of 12 bases. The length of the CDR3 is 16 residues. Germline values: CDR1 LGHDT, CDR2 YNNKEL (reference sequence).

The sample holds many counts of this clonotype. The chain has TRBV10-3 and TRBJ2-1, with D hard to call. Germline lookup yields CDR1 ENHRY and CDR2 SYGVKD. Trimming cost V 6 bases and J 8 bases, with 11 bases left between them. The CDR3 is 12 residues long. CDR3 region: CAISFDGDEQFF. The CDR3 nucleotides read TGTGCCATCAGCTTTGACGGTGATGAGCAGTTCTTC.

V and J are TRBV12-3 or TRBV12-4 and TRBJ2-1; possibly TRBD1 or TRBD2 for D (5 bases each). The CDR3 sequence is 19 residues long. Trimming stripped 3 bases from V and 0 bases from J, with 21 bases between. The CDR3 region is CASSFFGAASISSYNEQFF. In nucleotides, the CDR3 is TGTGCCAGCAGTTTTTTCGGGGCCGCAAGTATAAGCTCCTACAATGAGCAGTTCTTC.

This clonotype was counted at least ten times. The chain is built from TRBV10-3 and TRBJ1-1; TRBD1 might be the D (5 bases). This CDR3 has 14 residues. The germline V gene has CDR1 ENHRY and CDR2 SYGVKD. V lost 3 bases to trimming and J lost 4 bases, with 12 bases between them. CDR3 DNA sequence: TGTGCCATCAGTGACAGGGTTGGGGGCACTGAAGCTTTCTTT. It yields the protein CAISDRVGGTEAFF.

The sample holds many counts of this clonotype. The rearrangement links TRBV27 to TRBJ1-6; D is perhaps TRBD1 (6 bases). The V and J ends lost 4 bases and 8 bases respectively, with 12 bases between them. The CDR3 is 14 residues long. Germline CDR1 reads MNHEY; CDR2 reads SMNVEV (reference sequence). This CDR3 is CASSSQGFDSPLHF. For the CDR3, the DNA is TGTGCCAGCAGTTCTCAGGGGTTTGATTCACCCCTCCACTTT.

The chain has TRBV14 and TRBJ1-1; D may be TRBD1 (5 bases). The V end was cut by 0 bases, the J end by 1 base, with 12 bases between. Germline values: CDR1 SGHDN, CDR2 FVKESK. This CDR3 has 16 amino acids. The CDR3 here is CASSQEGLRENTEAFF. As DNA, the CDR3 is TGTGCCAGCAGCCAAGAGGGACTCAGGGAGAACACTGAAGCTTTCTTT.

This clonotype has a count of ten or more. The chain has TRBV20-1 and TRBJ2-7; possibly TRBD2 for D (6 bases). Germline V CDR1 and CDR2: DFQATT, SNEGSKA (reference sequence). Deletions cut 2 bases from V and 9 bases from J, with 17 bases between. CDR3 length: 13 amino acids. This CDR3 reads CSARPPGDHGQYF. DNA of the CDR3: TGCAGTGCTAGACCTCCGGGGGACCACGGGCAGTACTTC.

This clonotype appeared many times. The genes are TRBV10-3 and TRBJ2-7; D perhaps matches TRBD2 (6 bases). Trimming took 5 bases from V and 3 from J, leaving 11 bases between them. Looked up from germline, CDR1 is ENHRY and CDR2 is SYGVKD. This CDR3 is built from 13 residues. The CDR3 loop reads CAISSGSGYEQYF. The CDR3 DNA reads as TGTGCCATCAGTAGCGGGTCAGGCTACGAGCAGTACTTC.

The table lists this clonotype with a few counts. The rearrangement uses TRBV3-1 and TRBJ2-7; 8 bases are shared with TRBD2. Trimming at V came to 1 base and at J to 0 bases, leaving 2 bases not matched to a gene. Germline V lookup: CDR1 LGHDT, CDR2 YNNKEL (reference sequence). The CDR3 sequence is 15 residues long. Here the CDR3 reads CASSQVRGGSYEQYF. As DNA, the CDR3 is TGTGCCAGCAGCCAAGTTCGGGGGGGCTCCTACGAGCAGTACTTC.

In this sample, this clonotype turned up many times. The V gene is TRBV20-1, the J gene TRBJ2-1, with TRBD2 matching over 11 bases. The germline V gene has CDR1 DFQATT and CDR2 SNEGSKA (reference sequence). CDR3 length: 14 amino acids. The trim removed 3 bases at V and 5 bases at J, leaving 3 bases unmatched. The CDR3 region is CSASSGRGDNEQFF. CDR3 DNA: TGCAGTGCTAGTAGCGGGAGGGGCGACAATGAGCAGTTCTTC.

The chain links TRBV7-9 to TRBJ1-2; D unclear. Trimming left V 5 bases short and J 4 bases short, with 11 bases between. CDR1 is SEHNR, CDR2 FQNEAQ, per germline (reference sequence). This CDR3 contains 13 residues. CDR3 sequence reads: CASSKSRTYGYTF. The CDR3 nucleotides read TGTGCCAGCAGCAAGAGCCGGACCTATGGCTACACCTTC.